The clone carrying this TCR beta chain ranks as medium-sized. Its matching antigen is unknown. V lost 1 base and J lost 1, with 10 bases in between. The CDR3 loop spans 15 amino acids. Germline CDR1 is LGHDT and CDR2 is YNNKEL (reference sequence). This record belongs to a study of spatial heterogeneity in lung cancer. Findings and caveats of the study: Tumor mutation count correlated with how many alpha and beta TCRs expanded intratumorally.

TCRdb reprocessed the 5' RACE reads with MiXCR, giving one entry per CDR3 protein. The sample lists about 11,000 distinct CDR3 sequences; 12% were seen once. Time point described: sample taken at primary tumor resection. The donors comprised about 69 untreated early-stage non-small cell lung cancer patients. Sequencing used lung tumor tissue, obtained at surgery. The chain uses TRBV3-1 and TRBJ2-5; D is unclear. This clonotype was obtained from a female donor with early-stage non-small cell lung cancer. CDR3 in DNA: TGTGCCAGCAGCCAAGGAGTTCGGAGCCAAGAGACCCAGTACTTC. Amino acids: CASSQGVRSQETQYF.